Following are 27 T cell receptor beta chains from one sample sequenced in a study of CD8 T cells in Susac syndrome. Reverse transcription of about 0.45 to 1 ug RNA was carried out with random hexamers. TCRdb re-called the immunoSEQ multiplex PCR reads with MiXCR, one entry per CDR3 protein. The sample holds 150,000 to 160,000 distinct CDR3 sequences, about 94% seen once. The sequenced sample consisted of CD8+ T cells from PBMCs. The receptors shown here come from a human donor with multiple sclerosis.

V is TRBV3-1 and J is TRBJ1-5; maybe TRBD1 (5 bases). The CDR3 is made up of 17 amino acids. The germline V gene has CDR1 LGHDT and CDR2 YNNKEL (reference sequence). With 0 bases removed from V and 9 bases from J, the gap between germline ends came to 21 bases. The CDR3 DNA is TGTGCCAGCAGCCAAGATTTAGGGGACCGGGCAATCATGCCCCAGCATTTT. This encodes CASSQDLGDRAIMPQHF.

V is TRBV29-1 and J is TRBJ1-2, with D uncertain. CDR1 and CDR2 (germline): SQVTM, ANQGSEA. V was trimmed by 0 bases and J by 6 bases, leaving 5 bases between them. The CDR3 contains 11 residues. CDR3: CSVEEENGYTF. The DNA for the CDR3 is TGCAGCGTTGAAGAGGAGAATGGCTACACCTTC.

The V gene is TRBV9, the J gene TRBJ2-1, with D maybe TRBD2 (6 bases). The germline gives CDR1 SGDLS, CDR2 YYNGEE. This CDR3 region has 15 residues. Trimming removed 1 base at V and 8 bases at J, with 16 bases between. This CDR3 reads CASSVRGTTGDEQFF. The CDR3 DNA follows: TGTGCCAGCAGCGTACGGGGGACGACTGGCGATGAGCAGTTCTTC.

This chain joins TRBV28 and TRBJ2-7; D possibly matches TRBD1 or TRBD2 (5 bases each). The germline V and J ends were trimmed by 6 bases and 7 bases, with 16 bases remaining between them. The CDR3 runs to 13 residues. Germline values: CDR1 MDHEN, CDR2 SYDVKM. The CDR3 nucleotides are TGTGCCAGCAGCAGAGGGGCCCGGAGGGAGCAGTACTTC. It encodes CASSRGARREQYF.

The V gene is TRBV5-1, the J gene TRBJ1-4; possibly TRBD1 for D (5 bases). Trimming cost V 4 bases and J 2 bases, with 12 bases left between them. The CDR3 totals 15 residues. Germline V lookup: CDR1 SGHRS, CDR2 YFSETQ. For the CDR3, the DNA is TGCGCCAGCAGCCGGAGCGAGGGGACTAATGAAAAACTGTTTTTT. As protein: CASSRSEGTNEKLFF.

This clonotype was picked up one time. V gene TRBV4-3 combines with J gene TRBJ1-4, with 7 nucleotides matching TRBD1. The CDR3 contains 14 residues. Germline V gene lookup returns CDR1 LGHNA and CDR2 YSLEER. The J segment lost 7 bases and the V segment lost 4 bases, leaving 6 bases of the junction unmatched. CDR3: CASSPTWDSEKLFF. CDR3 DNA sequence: TGCGCCAGCAGCCCTACCTGGGACAGTGAAAAACTGTTTTTT.

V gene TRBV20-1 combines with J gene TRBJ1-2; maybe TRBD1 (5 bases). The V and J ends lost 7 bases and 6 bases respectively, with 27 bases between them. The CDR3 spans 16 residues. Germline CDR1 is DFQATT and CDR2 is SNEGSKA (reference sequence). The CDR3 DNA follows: TGCAGTGGCCGAGGGTCAGGGACCTCTTTGGATGATGGCTACACCTTC. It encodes CSGRGSGTSLDDGYTF.

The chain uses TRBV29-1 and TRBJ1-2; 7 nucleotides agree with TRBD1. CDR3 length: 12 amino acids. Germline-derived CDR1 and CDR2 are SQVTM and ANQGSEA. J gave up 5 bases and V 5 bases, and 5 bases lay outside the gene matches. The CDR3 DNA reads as TGCAGCGTTTGGACAGGTTTATATGGCTACACCTTC. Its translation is CSVWTGLYGYTF.

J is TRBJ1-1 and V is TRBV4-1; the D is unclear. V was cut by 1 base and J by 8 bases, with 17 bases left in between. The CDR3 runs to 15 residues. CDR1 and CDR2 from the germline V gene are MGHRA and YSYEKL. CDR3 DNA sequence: TGCGCCAGCAGCCAAGTCGTCGAACCGGTGATCGAAGCTTTCTTT. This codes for CASSQVVEPVIEAFF.

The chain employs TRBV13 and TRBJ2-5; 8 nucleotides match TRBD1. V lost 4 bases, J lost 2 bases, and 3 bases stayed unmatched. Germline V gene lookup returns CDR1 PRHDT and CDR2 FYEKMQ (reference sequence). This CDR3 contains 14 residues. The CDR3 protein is CASSYRTGQETQYF. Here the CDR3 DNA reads TGTGCCAGCAGCTACCGGACAGGGCAAGAGACCCAGTACTTC.

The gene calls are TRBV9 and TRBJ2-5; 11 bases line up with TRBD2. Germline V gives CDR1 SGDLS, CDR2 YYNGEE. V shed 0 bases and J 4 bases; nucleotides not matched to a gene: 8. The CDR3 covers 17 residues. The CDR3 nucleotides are TGTGCCAGCAGCGTAGATAGCGGGGGGGCCCGGGGAGAGACCCAGTACTTC. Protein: CASSVDSGGARGETQYF.

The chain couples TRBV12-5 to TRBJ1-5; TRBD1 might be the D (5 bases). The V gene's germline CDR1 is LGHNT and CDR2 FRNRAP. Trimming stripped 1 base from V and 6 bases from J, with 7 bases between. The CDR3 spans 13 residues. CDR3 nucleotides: TGTGCTAGTGGTTTGGGGGGGGGTCAGCCCCAGCATTTT. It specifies CASGLGGGQPQHF.

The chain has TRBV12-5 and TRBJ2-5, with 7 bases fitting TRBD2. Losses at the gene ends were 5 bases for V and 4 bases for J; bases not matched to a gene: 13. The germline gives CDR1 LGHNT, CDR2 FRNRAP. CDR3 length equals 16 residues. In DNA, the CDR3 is TGTGCTAGTGGTGGGGCCCAGCGGGGCCGCCCAGAGACCCAGTACTTC. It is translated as CASGGAQRGRPETQYF.

In DNA form, the CDR3 reads TGCGCCAGCAGCCAAGTTCAGGTACCGTACGGCTACACCTTC. This gives the protein CASSQVQVPYGYTF. The chain links TRBV4-3 to TRBJ1-2; D gene ambiguous. Deletions cut 1 base from V and 8 bases from J, with 14 bases between. The germline CDR1 and CDR2 sequences are LGHNA and YSLEER. This CDR3 has 14 amino acids.

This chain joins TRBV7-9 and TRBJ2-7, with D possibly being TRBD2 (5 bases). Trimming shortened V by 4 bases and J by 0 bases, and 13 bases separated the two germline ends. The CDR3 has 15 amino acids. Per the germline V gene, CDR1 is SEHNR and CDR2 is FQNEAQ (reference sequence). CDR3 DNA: TGTGCCAGCAGCTCCACCGGAGGAGACTCCTACGAGCAGTACTTC. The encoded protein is CASSSTGGDSYEQYF.

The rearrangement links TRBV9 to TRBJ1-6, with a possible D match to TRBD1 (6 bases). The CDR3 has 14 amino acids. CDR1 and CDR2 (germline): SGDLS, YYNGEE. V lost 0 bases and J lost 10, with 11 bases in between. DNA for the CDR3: TGTGCCAGCAGCGTAGAACAGGGTGGCTCACCCCTCCACTTT. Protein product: CASSVEQGGSPLHF.

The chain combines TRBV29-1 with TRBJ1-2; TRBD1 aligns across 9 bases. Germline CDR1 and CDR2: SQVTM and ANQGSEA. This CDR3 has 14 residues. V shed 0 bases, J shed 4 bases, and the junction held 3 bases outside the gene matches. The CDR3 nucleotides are TGCAGCGTTGAAGACTTGGACAGGGGCTATGGCTACACCTTC. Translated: CSVEDLDRGYGYTF.

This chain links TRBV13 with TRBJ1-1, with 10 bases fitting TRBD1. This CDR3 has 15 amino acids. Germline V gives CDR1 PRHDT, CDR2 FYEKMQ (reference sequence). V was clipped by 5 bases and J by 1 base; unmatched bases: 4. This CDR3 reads CASSKRQGANTEAFF. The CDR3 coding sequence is TGTGCCAGCAGCAAAAGACAGGGGGCGAACACTGAAGCTTTCTTT.

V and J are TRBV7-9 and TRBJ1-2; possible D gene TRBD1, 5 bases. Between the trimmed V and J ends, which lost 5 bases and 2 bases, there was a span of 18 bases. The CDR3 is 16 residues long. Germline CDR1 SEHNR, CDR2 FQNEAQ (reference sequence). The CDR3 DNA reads TGTGCCAGCAGCGCTCGCCGGGACCCCTACAACTATGGCTACACCTTC. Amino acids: CASSARRDPYNYGYTF.

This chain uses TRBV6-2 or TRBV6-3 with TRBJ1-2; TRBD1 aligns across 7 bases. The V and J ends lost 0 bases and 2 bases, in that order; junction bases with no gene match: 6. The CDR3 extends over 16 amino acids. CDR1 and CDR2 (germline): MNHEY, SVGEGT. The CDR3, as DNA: TGTGCCAGCAGTTACTCGAAGAGACAGGGAAACTATGGCTACACCTTC. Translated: CASSYSKRQGNYGYTF.

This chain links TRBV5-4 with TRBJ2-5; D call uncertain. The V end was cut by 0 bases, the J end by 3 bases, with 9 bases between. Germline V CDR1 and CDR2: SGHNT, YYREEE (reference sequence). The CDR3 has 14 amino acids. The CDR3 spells CASSLESVKETQYF. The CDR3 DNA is TGTGCCAGCAGCTTGGAGTCAGTCAAAGAGACCCAGTACTTC.

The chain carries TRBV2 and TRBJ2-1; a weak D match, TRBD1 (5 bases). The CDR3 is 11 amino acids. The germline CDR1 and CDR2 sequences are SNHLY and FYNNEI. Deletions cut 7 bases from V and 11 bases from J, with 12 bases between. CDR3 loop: CASIMTEQQFF. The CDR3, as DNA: TGTGCCAGCATTATGACAGAACAGCAGTTCTTC.

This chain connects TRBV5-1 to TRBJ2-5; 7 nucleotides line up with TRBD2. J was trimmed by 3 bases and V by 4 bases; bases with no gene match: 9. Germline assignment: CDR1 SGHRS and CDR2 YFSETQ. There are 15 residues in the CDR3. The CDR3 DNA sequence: TGCGCCAGCAGCCTATCCTGGACTAGAAAAGAGACCCAGTACTTC. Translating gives CASSLSWTRKETQYF.

CDR3 residues: CASSQFAALGESTDTQYF. As DNA, the CDR3 is TGTGCCAGCAGCCAATTCGCCGCTCTAGGAGAGTCCACAGATACGCAGTATTTT. The chain employs TRBV3-1 and TRBJ2-3; unclear D gene. CDR3 size: 18 residues. V was trimmed by 2 bases and J by 2 bases, leaving 20 bases between them. Germline CDR1 reads LGHDT; CDR2 reads YNNKEL (reference sequence).

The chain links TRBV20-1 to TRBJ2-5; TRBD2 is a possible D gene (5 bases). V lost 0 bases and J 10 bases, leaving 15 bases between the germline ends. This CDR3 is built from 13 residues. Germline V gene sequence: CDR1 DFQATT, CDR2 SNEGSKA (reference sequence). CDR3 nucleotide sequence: TGCAGTGCTAGAGATCCGTCAGTGAGGGACCAGTACTTC. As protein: CSARDPSVRDQYF.

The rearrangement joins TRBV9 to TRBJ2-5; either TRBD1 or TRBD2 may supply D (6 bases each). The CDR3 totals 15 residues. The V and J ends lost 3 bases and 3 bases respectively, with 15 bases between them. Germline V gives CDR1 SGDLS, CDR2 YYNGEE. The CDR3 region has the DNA TGTGCCAGCAGCGAGGGGGTGGTAGCGGAAGAGACCCAGTACTTC. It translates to CASSEGVVAEETQYF.

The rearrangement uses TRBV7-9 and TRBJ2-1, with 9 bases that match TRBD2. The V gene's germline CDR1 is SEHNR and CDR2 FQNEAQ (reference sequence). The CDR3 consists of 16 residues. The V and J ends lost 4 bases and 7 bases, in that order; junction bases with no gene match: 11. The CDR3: CASSSPWAGGENEQFF. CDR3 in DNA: TGTGCCAGCAGCTCTCCCTGGGCGGGGGGGGAAAATGAGCAGTTCTTC.